Following are 8 T cell receptor beta chains from one sample sequenced in a study of blood T cell repertoires in COVID-19 (dated by TCRdb to the early 2020s). The library was prepared using the immunoSEQ multiplex PCR assay. In TCRdb, the immuneACCESS table is reduced to in-frame sequences with V and J assigned. These tables do not hold every clone; where another copy was compared, an unresolved V gene accounts for under half, and the others remain unexplained. Across this sample there are roughly 330,000 clones, with more than 75% seen only once. The ten largest account for 3.5% to 4.5% of the sample. Sequencing used peripheral blood. All receptors come from a woman aged 45 to 65 with active or convalescent COVID-19.

The rearrangement links TRBV27 to TRBJ2-3; the D gene is possibly TRBD1 (6 bases). Trimming cost V 6 bases and J 2 bases, with 21 bases left between them. Germline CDR1 MNHEY, CDR2 SMNVEV (reference sequence). CDR3 length equals 17 residues. The CDR3 nucleotides are TGTGCCAGCAGCGACAAAAGGCGACAGGCCTTCACAGATACGCAGTATTTT. Translation gives CASSDKRRQAFTDTQYF.

The chain carries TRBV4-1 and TRBJ1-1, with 12 positions matching TRBD1. The germline V gene encodes CDR1 MGHRA and CDR2 YSYEKL. Trimming at V came to 3 bases and at J to 8 bases, leaving 4 bases not matched to a gene. The CDR3 length is 14 residues. CDR3 DNA sequence: TGCGCCAGCAGCCAGGGACAGGGGGCTGCAGAAGCTTTCTTT. Its translation: CASSQGQGAAEAFF.

J is TRBJ2-1 and V is TRBV11-2; unclear D gene. The germline V and J ends were trimmed by 1 base and 9 bases, with 4 bases remaining between them. This CDR3 has 11 residues. Germline lookup yields CDR1 SGHAT and CDR2 FQNNGV. The CDR3 sequence is CASSLGLEQFF. CDR3 sequence (DNA): TGTGCCAGCAGCTTAGGTCTTGAGCAGTTCTTC.

This clone has a single count. The rearrangement uses TRBV20-1 and TRBJ2-1; the match to TRBD2 covers 11 bases. This CDR3 is built from 15 residues. Trimming cost V 3 bases and J 4 bases; bases outside gene matches: 5. Germline CDR1 DFQATT, CDR2 SNEGSKA (reference sequence). CDR3 nucleotide sequence: TGCAGTGCTAGTATAACTAGCGGGGGTTACAATGAGCAGTTCTTC. This codes for CSASITSGGYNEQFF.

The chain uses TRBV6-5 and TRBJ2-7, with 8 bases that match TRBD1. The CDR3 is 13 amino acids. The germline V gene encodes CDR1 MNHEY and CDR2 SVGAGI. The ends lost 6 bases at V and 3 bases at J; junction bases unmatched: 4. The CDR3 DNA follows: TGTGCCAGCAGCAACGGACAGGGCTACGAGCAGTACTTC. Translation gives CASSNGQGYEQYF.

J is TRBJ1-2 and V is TRBV7-9; possibly TRBD1 for D (6 bases). Per the germline V gene, CDR1 is SEHNR and CDR2 is FQNEAQ (reference sequence). The CDR3 is 15 residues long. Trimming cost V 5 bases and J 3 bases, with 16 bases left between them. The CDR3 DNA reads TGTGCCAGCAGCCTACAGACAGGAGGTGACTATGGCTACACCTTC. Its translation: CASSLQTGGDYGYTF.

V and J are TRBV12-5 and TRBJ2-1; 7 bases fit TRBD2. Per germline, CDR1 LGHNT and CDR2 FRNRAP. The J segment lost 6 bases and the V segment lost 1 base, leaving 0 bases of the junction unmatched. The CDR3 loop spans 13 amino acids. CDR3 DNA: TGTGCTAGTGGTTTGGGGACTAGCAATGAGCAGTTCTTC. It yields the protein CASGLGTSNEQFF.

On this clone: The DNA is left out, because the CDR3 cannot be placed on it with certainty; the CDR3 is given as TCRdb lists it. The chain recombines TRBV27 with TRBJ2-1; TRBD2 was called by the table and not checked on the DNA. The CDR3 totals 16 residues, both ends included. Per germline, CDR1 MNHEY and CDR2 SMNVEV (reference sequence). CDR3 loop: CASSTSVSVSYNEQFF.